What follows are 18 T cell receptor beta chains derived from one specimen sequenced in a study of control samples from healthy donors and cancer patients. This table comes from immunoSEQ multiplex PCR, and its TCRdb copy is limited to in-frame clones, with some not included. The table has about 76,000 clones, approximately 91% seen once; the top ten hold 8% to 10%. Sequencing input: PBMCs. These receptors were taken from a woman between 50 and 59 years old with colorectal cancer.

This clone showed up just once. The J gene is TRBJ1-2, the V gene TRBV12-5; unclear D gene. The CDR3 loop spans 18 amino acids. Per the germline V gene, CDR1 is LGHNT and CDR2 is FRNRAP. The ends were cut back, 0 bases at V and 2 bases at J, with 19 bases in the middle. CDR3 nucleotide sequence: TGTGCTAGTGGTTTGGTACGTGGGCAGTATCATCCCAACTATGGCTACACCTTC. Translating it yields CASGLVRGQYHPNYGYTF.

J is TRBJ1-1 and V is TRBV18; D gene ambiguous. The length of the CDR3 is 15 residues. Looked up from germline, CDR1 is KGHSH and CDR2 is LQKENI. The V end was cut by 5 bases, the J end by 5 bases, with 18 bases between. This CDR3 reads CASSTVTGVRTEAFF. Written as DNA, the CDR3 is TGTGCCAGCTCAACTGTGACTGGGGTGAGGACTGAAGCTTTCTTT.

The chain has TRBV2 and TRBJ1-2; weak D call: TRBD1 (6 bases). The germline V and J ends were trimmed by 6 bases and 4 bases, with 9 bases remaining between them. Germline V lookup: CDR1 SNHLY, CDR2 FYNNEI. The CDR3 is 12 residues long. DNA for the CDR3: TGTGCCAGCAGGGCACAGGGCTATGGCTACACCTTC. Protein: CASRAQGYGYTF. Combining the CDR3 with reference TRBV2 and TRBJ1-2 gives the whole variable domain EPEVTQTPSHQVTQMGQEVILRCVPISNHLYFYWYRQILGQKVEFLVSFYNNEISEKSEIFDDQFSVERPDGSNFTLKIRSTKLEDSAMYFCASRAQGYGYTFGSGTRLTVV.

J is TRBJ1-2 and V is TRBV27, with TRBD1 as a possible D gene (6 bases). Germline CDR1 and CDR2: MNHEY and SMNVEV (reference sequence). This CDR3 region has 15 residues. Trimming took off 6 bases at V and 5 bases at J, with 19 bases between the two ends. DNA for the CDR3: TGTGCCAGCAGCCCAGTCAAGGGGGTAGTATATGGCTACACCTTC. It yields the protein CASSPVKGVVYGYTF.

This chain joins TRBV27 and TRBJ2-1; 7 nucleotides line up with TRBD2. J was trimmed by 8 bases and V by 4 bases; bases with no gene match: 5. The CDR3 runs to 13 residues. The germline V gene has CDR1 MNHEY and CDR2 SMNVEV (reference sequence). The CDR3 DNA sequence: TGTGCCAGCAGTTCAGTGGGGGGGTATGAGCAGTTCTTC. Protein sequence: CASSSVGGYEQFF.

The DNA for the CDR3 is TGTGCCAGCAGCTCGGCCATGGGCGGGATCTCCTACAATGAGCAGTTCTTC. Translating gives CASSSAMGGISYNEQFF. This chain joins TRBV5-5 and TRBJ2-1, with D possibly TRBD2 on 6 matching bases. The CDR3 is 17 residues long. V dropped 3 bases and J dropped 0 bases, with 16 bases sitting between them. The germline gives CDR1 SGHKS, CDR2 YYEKEE (reference sequence).

The chain joins TRBV19 to TRBJ2-1; 9 nucleotides agree with TRBD2. Per germline, CDR1 LNHDA and CDR2 SQIVND (reference sequence). V shed 2 bases, J shed 5 bases, and the junction held 7 bases outside the gene matches. This CDR3 has 16 amino acids. The CDR3 bases are TGTGCCAGTAGTATAAGGGCGGGGGGGAAGAACAATGAGCAGTTCTTC. It codes for CASSIRAGGKNNEQFF.

The gene calls are TRBV6-5 and TRBJ1-2; tentative D call: TRBD1 (5 bases). The germline V gene encodes CDR1 MNHEY and CDR2 SVGAGI. The CDR3 extends over 14 amino acids. V was cut by 4 bases and J by 3 bases, with 12 bases left in between. CDR3 DNA: TGTGCCAGCAGTTTCTGGGCAGGGCACTATGGCTACACCTTC. It translates to CASSFWAGHYGYTF.

The chain carries TRBV10-3 and TRBJ1-4, with a possible D match to TRBD1 (6 bases). CDR3 length: 14 amino acids. Germline CDR1 is ENHRY and CDR2 is SYGVKD. V lost 6 bases to trimming and J lost 5 bases, with 13 bases between them. CDR3 sequence reads: CAIRATGENEKLFF. CDR3 nucleotides: TGTGCCATCAGGGCGACAGGAGAAAATGAAAAACTGTTTTTT.

The rearrangement joins TRBV11-3 to TRBJ1-1; D may be TRBD1 (5 bases). The CDR3 extends over 14 amino acids. Trimming removed 1 base from V and 6 bases from J, with 12 bases in between. Germline loops: CDR1 SGHNT, CDR2 YENEEA. Here the CDR3 reads CASSLGYRSAEAFF. In nucleotides, the CDR3 is TGTGCCAGCAGCTTAGGTTACAGGTCCGCTGAAGCTTTCTTT.

The CDR3 sequence: CAITPGKSTDTQYF. The CDR3 DNA reads TGTGCCATCACCCCGGGTAAGAGCACAGATACGCAGTATTTT. V and J are TRBV10-3 and TRBJ2-3; D ambiguous. This CDR3 contains 14 residues. From germline, CDR1 is ENHRY and CDR2 SYGVKD. Trimming left V 7 bases short and J 0 bases short, with 11 bases between.

The genes are TRBV7-5 and TRBJ1-2. TRBV7-5 is classified as a pseudogene. This CDR3 is 15 amino acids long. The CDR3 reads CVRSLAADSSGGYTF. The CDR3 bases are TGTGTCAGAAGCTTAGCTGCAGATTCTTCGGGAGGCTACACCTTC.

The V and J genes are TRBV19 and TRBJ1-2; D is ambiguous. The CDR3 covers 13 residues. V was pared by 1 base and J by 4 bases, with 7 bases between. Germline CDR1 LNHDA, CDR2 SQIVND (reference sequence). The CDR3 coding sequence is TGTGCCAGTAGTATAGTGGGAGTCTATGGCTACACCTTC. This encodes CASSIVGVYGYTF.

This rearrangement joins TRBV3-1 (or the pseudogene TRBV3-2) to TRBJ1-4; no definite D call. From germline, CDR1 is LGHDT and CDR2 YNNKEL (reference sequence). The CDR3 consists of 13 residues. V was cut by 8 bases and J by 5 bases, with 12 bases left in between. CDR3 DNA sequence: TGTGCCAGCGGCCGCGGTCCCAATGAAAAACTGTTTTTT. Protein product: CASGRGPNEKLFF.

This clone was observed a few times. This chain links TRBV5-1 with TRBJ1-2; 7 bases agree with TRBD1. CDR1 and CDR2 (germline): SGHRS, YFSETQ. This CDR3 spans 14 amino acids. V dropped 4 bases and J dropped 3; count of bases not matched to a gene: 6. Here the CDR3 reads CASSTGTVDYGYTF. The CDR3 DNA sequence: TGCGCCAGCAGCACCGGGACAGTGGACTATGGCTACACCTTC.

V is TRBV27 and J is TRBJ2-6; 12 bases match TRBD1. J was trimmed by 3 bases and V by 9 bases; bases with no gene match: 15. Germline CDR1 is MNHEY and CDR2 is SMNVEV (reference sequence). This CDR3 spans 19 amino acids. CDR3 residues: CARGATSGTGGVGANVLTF. In nucleotides, the CDR3 is TGTGCCAGAGGGGCTACATCCGGGACAGGGGGCGTTGGGGCCAACGTCCTGACTTTC.

CDR3 in amino acids: CASSPVGGSAGNTIYF. The CDR3 DNA sequence: TGCGCCAGCAGCCCCGTGGGAGGATCGGCTGGAAACACCATATATTTT. The chain is built from TRBV5-1 and TRBJ1-3; D ambiguous. The CDR3 totals 16 residues. Germline CDR1 SGHRS, CDR2 YFSETQ. Trimming removed 4 bases from V and 2 bases from J, with 16 bases in between.

The chain combines TRBV30 with TRBJ1-5; 10 bases are shared with TRBD1. Unmatched junction bases numbered 9, after V lost 5 bases and J lost 2 bases. CDR1 is GTSNPN, CDR2 SVGIG, per germline (reference sequence). The CDR3 length is 16 residues. The CDR3 DNA reads TGTGCCTGGGACAGGGGGCTGGTTGGGGGCAATCAGCCCCAGCATTTT. This encodes CAWDRGLVGGNQPQHF.